The clone carrying this TCR beta chain was counted a few times. These data originate in a study of blood T cell repertoires in COVID-19. Across the whole study: COVID-19 samples from acute and convalescent phases originated in the United States, Italy and Spain.

Profiling relied on immunoSEQ multiplex PCR, and the TCRdb table lists in-frame clones only, not all of them. The data contain approximately 280,000 clones, approximately 84% of them singletons. The Seattle patients, enrolled during active infection, were followed longitudinally. Germline V CDR1 and CDR2: MNHEY, SVGEGT. The V and J ends lost 4 bases and 7 bases respectively, with 20 bases between them. The CDR3 is 15 amino acids. The material sequenced was peripheral blood. The V and J genes are TRBV6-2 or TRBV6-3 and TRBJ2-7, with D possibly matching TRBD2 (6 bases). This clonotype was sampled from a human donor with COVID-19, enrolled during active disease. The donor label of this sample is uncertain. In nucleotides, the CDR3 is TGTGCCAGCAGTTTCGGCTCTGGAGGGCCGGGGGAGCAGTACTTC. Translating gives CASSFGSGGPGEQYF.